Presented here are 11 T cell receptor beta chains from one specimen sequenced in a study of CD4+ T cells in melanoma. Profiled with immunoSEQ multiplex PCR; TCRdb holds only in-frame clones, not every one. Of about 18,000 clones detected, around four fifths appear once; the ten largest clones hold around 5%. Sample: cells from a culture (not recorded whether cultured in vitro). The receptors come from a human donor with melanoma.

By share, this clone ranks as medium-sized. The gene calls are TRBV18 and TRBJ2-1, with a possible D match to TRBD2 (6 bases). V lost 6 bases to trimming and J lost 0 bases, with 15 bases between them. This CDR3 spans 16 amino acids. The germline gives CDR1 KGHSH, CDR2 LQKENI. The CDR3 here is CASSSHSGSSYNEQFF. CDR3 in DNA: TGTGCCAGCTCGTCTCATAGCGGAAGCTCCTACAATGAGCAGTTCTTC. The full variable domain, with the rest looked up from reference TRBV18 and TRBJ2-1, is NAGVMQNPRHLVRRRGQEARLRCSPMKGHSHVYWYRQLPEEGLKFMVYLQKENIIDESGMPKERFSAEFPKEGPSILRIQQVVRGDSAAYFCASSSHSGSSYNEQFFGPGTRLTVL.

The chain employs TRBV2 and TRBJ1-1, with 7 bases aligning to TRBD1. Trimming at V came to 7 bases and at J to 2 bases, leaving 4 bases not matched to a gene. This CDR3 has 13 residues. Germline lookup yields CDR1 SNHLY and CDR2 FYNNEI. CDR3 in amino acids: CASKGTANTEAFF. The CDR3 DNA reads as TGTGCCAGCAAGGGGACAGCCAACACTGAAGCTTTCTTT. Together with reference TRBV2 and TRBJ1-1, the CDR3 gives the full variable domain: EPEVTQTPSHQVTQMGQEVILRCVPISNHLYFYWYRQILGQKVEFLVSFYNNEISEKSEIFDDQFSVERPDGSNFTLKIRSTKLEDSAMYFCASKGTANTEAFFGQGTRLTVV.

V is TRBV7-2 and J is TRBJ2-7; TRBD2 might be the D (7 bases). The germline V gene has CDR1 SGHTA and CDR2 FQGNSA. This CDR3 is 13 amino acids long. V was shortened by 4 bases and J by 6 bases, with 13 bases between the two germline ends. In nucleotides, the CDR3 is TGTGCCAGCAGCTCCAACAGGGAGGGCGAGCAGTACTTC. Residues: CASSSNREGEQYF.

The V gene is TRBV10-2, the J gene TRBJ1-1, with unresolved D. Germline loops: CDR1 WSHSY, CDR2 SAAADI. The CDR3 is 12 amino acids. V shed 2 bases and J shed 8 bases, with 9 bases lying between them. In DNA, the CDR3 is TGCGCCAGCAGTGAGGAGGGCAGGGAAGCTTTCTTT. Translation: CASSEEGREAFF.

V usage is TRBV11-2 and J usage is TRBJ1-6; no firm D call. The CDR3 runs 17 residues. Germline values: CDR1 SGHAT, CDR2 FQNNGV. Trimming cost V 1 base and J 0 bases, with 10 bases left between them. The CDR3 loop reads CASSLGMGGSYNSPLHF. The CDR3 DNA reads as TGTGCCAGCAGCTTAGGAATGGGTGGCTCCTATAATTCACCCCTCCACTTT.

This chain joins TRBV16 and TRBJ1-2, with 8 nucleotides matching TRBD1. From germline, CDR1 is KGHSY and CDR2 FQNENV. The V and J ends lost 6 bases and 5 bases, in that order; junction bases with no gene match: 5. This CDR3 is 13 amino acids long. DNA of the CDR3: TGTGCCAGCAGTTCCAACAGGGGGTATGGCTACACCTTC. As protein: CASSSNRGYGYTF.

The V and J genes are TRBV19 and TRBJ2-3, with 8 bases lining up with TRBD1. Germline CDR1 LNHDA, CDR2 SQIVND (reference sequence). V lost 4 bases to trimming and J lost 7 bases; unmatched junction nucleotides: 4. The CDR3 contains 13 residues. The CDR3 here is CASSTRQGNTQYF. CDR3 coding DNA: TGTGCCAGTAGTACGAGACAGGGGAATACGCAGTATTTT.

The rearrangement links TRBV5-6 to TRBJ1-4; D remains ambiguous. Deletions cut 1 base from V and 5 bases from J, with 12 bases between. The CDR3 loop spans 15 amino acids. The germline gives CDR1 SGHDT, CDR2 YYEEEE. CDR3 DNA sequence: TGTGCCAGCAGCTTGAAAGGACCGATAAATGAAAAACTGTTTTTT. Its translation is CASSLKGPINEKLFF.

This chain joins TRBV4-2 and TRBJ1-3, with TRBD1 matching over 11 bases. CDR1 and CDR2 (germline): LGHNA, YNFKEQ. The CDR3 has 22 amino acids. V lost 4 bases, J lost 0 bases, and 20 bases stayed unmatched. This chain's CDR3 is CASSPRDRGDPWRRSSGNTIYF. For the CDR3, the DNA is TGTGCCAGCAGCCCCCGGGACAGGGGGGATCCGTGGCGCCGGAGCTCTGGAAACACCATATATTTT.

The chain combines TRBV7-9 with TRBJ1-6, with a possible D match to TRBD1 (6 bases). Per the germline V gene, CDR1 is SEHNR and CDR2 is FQNEAQ (reference sequence). Deletions cut 5 bases from V and 14 bases from J, with 16 bases between. The CDR3 is 13 residues long. CDR3 nucleotide sequence: TGTGCCAGCAGCCGGAGGACAGTGTCGTCCCTCCACTTT. Translating gives CASSRRTVSSLHF.

The V gene is TRBV19, the J gene TRBJ2-3, with D perhaps given as TRBD1 or TRBD2 (5 bases each). Germline lookup yields CDR1 LNHDA and CDR2 SQIVND (reference sequence). CDR3 length: 15 amino acids. Trimming took 8 bases from V and 2 from J, leaving 17 bases between them. CDR3 sequence: CASRSWDLLTDTQYF. The DNA of the CDR3 is TGTGCCAGTCGCTCTTGGGACCTACTCACAGATACGCAGTATTTT.